Listed below are T cell receptor beta chains from one sample, sequenced in a study of blood T cell repertoires in COVID-19. Clones were sequenced by immunoSEQ multiplex PCR, and TCRdb holds only the in-frame ones, with some missing. The sample has roughly 140,000 clones; about 90% are singletons. Sequenced sample: peripheral blood. The receptors here all came from a middle-aged man with active or convalescent COVID-19. Each CDR3 is given with its conserved first and last residue. The D gene is left open where the match is weak. For some rows the clone size is stated as once, few or many, or as a class when expanded; others skip it.

v_call: TRBV7-3; clone_size: .; j_call: TRBJ2-2; d_call: TRBD1; cdr3_nt: TGTGCCAGCAGGCTAGGGACAGGGGACACCGGGGAGCTGTTTTTT; cdr3_aa: CASRLGTGDTGELFF
v_call: TRBV21-1; clone_size: .; j_call: TRBJ2-7; d_call: .; cdr3_nt: TGTGCCAGCAGCAAAAGATGGGTCAGCGACCGGGCCTACGAGCAGTACTTC; cdr3_aa: CASSKRWVSDRAYEQYF
v_call: TRBV24-1; clone_size: .; j_call: TRBJ2-6; d_call: .; cdr3_nt: TGTGCCACCAGTCCCAGAATGGCCCTCTCTGGGGCCAACGTCCTGACTTTC; cdr3_aa: CATSPRMALSGANVLTF
v_call: TRBV4-3; clone_size: .; j_call: TRBJ2-2; d_call: .; cdr3_nt: TGCGCCAGCAGCCAAGCCGCCCAGACTGGGGAGCTGTTTTTT; cdr3_aa: CASSQAAQTGELFF
v_call: TRBV24-1; clone_size: .; j_call: TRBJ2-1; d_call: TRBD2; cdr3_nt: TGTGCCACCAGTGCTGGTGGTAGCGGGGACAATGAGCAGTTCTTC; cdr3_aa: CATSAGGSGDNEQFF
v_call: TRBV6-6; clone_size: .; j_call: TRBJ2-5; d_call: TRBD1; cdr3_nt: TGTGCCAGCAGTCCTTCCCGCTGGGACAGTGGGACCCAGTACTTC; cdr3_aa: CASSPSRWDSGTQYF
v_call: TRBV7-2; clone_size: .; j_call: TRBJ1-1; d_call: TRBD1; cdr3_nt: TGTGCCAGCAGCCGTGACAGGGGCACTGAAGCTTTCTTT; cdr3_aa: CASSRDRGTEAFF
v_call: TRBV19; clone_size: .; j_call: TRBJ1-5; d_call: TRBD1; cdr3_nt: TGTGCCAGTAGTTCCGACAGGGTTGGTCAGCCCCAGCATTTT; cdr3_aa: CASSSDRVGQPQHF
v_call: TRBV3-1/TRBV3-2; clone_size: .; j_call: TRBJ2-4; d_call: TRBD2; cdr3_nt: TGTGCCAGCAGCCAAGGGACTAGCGGGGGGCTATTAGCCAAAAACATTCAGTACTTC; cdr3_aa: CASSQGTSGGLLAKNIQYF
v_call: TRBV7-2; clone_size: .; j_call: TRBJ2-5; d_call: TRBD2; cdr3_nt: TGTGCCAGCAGCTTAGGGGGACTAGCGGGAGCAGGTCAAGAGACCCAGTACTTC; cdr3_aa: CASSLGGLAGAGQETQYF
v_call: TRBV10-3; clone_size: .; j_call: TRBJ2-7; d_call: TRBD1; cdr3_nt: TGTGCCATCAGCAAGGACAGGGGGTACGAGCAGTACTTC; cdr3_aa: CAISKDRGYEQYF
v_call: TRBV28; clone_size: few; j_call: TRBJ1-5; d_call: TRBD1; cdr3_nt: TGTTCTTCGAGCCCAGGGGGCGCAGGGCAGCCCCAGCATTTT; cdr3_aa: CSSSPGGAGQPQHF
v_call: TRBV11-2; clone_size: .; j_call: TRBJ2-7; d_call: .; cdr3_nt: TGTGCCAGCAGCTTGAGCGGGCCCAATTCCTACGAGCAGTACTTC; cdr3_aa: CASSLSGPNSYEQYF
v_call: TRBV28; clone_size: .; j_call: TRBJ2-4; d_call: TRBD1; cdr3_nt: TGTGCCAGCAGTCGACAGGGTTACGCCAAAAACATTCAGTACTTC; cdr3_aa: CASSRQGYAKNIQYF
v_call: TRBV29-1; clone_size: .; j_call: TRBJ2-3; d_call: TRBD2; cdr3_nt: TGCAGCGTTTGGACTAGCGGAGGATCGAGAACGCAGTATTTT; cdr3_aa: CSVWTSGGSRTQYF
v_call: TRBV7-2; clone_size: .; j_call: TRBJ2-1; d_call: TRBD1; cdr3_nt: TGTGCCAGCAGCTGGGGACAGGGTTTCTACAATGAGCAGTTCTTC; cdr3_aa: CASSWGQGFYNEQFF
v_call: TRBV18; clone_size: few; j_call: TRBJ2-1; d_call: TRBD2; cdr3_nt: TGTGCCAGCTCACCGGCTAGCGGGACCATGGAGCAGTTCTTC; cdr3_aa: CASSPASGTMEQFF
v_call: TRBV28; clone_size: .; j_call: TRBJ2-7; d_call: TRBD2; cdr3_nt: TGTGCCAGCAGAACCGGGACTAGCGGAACCTACAAGCAGTACTTC; cdr3_aa: CASRTGTSGTYKQYF
v_call: TRBV5-4; clone_size: .; j_call: TRBJ1-1; d_call: TRBD1; cdr3_nt: TGTGCCAGCAGCTTCCGACTATTGAACAGGGGGCTGGACACTGAAGCTTTCTTT; cdr3_aa: CASSFRLLNRGLDTEAFF
v_call: TRBV27; clone_size: .; j_call: TRBJ2-7; d_call: TRBD2; cdr3_nt: TGTGCCAGCAGTTTAGCTAGCGGGAGTCCAACCTACGAGCAGTACTTC; cdr3_aa: CASSLASGSPTYEQYF